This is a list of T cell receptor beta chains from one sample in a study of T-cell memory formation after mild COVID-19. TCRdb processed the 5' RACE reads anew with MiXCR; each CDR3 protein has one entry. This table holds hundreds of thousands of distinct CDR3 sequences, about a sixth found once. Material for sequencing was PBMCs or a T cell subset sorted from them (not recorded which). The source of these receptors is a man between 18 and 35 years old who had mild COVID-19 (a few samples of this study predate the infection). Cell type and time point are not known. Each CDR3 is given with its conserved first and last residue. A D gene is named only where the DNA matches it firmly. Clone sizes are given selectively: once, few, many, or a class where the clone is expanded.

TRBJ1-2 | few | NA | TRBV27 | CASSSGGGTSNGYTF | TGTGCCAGCAGTTCGGGAGGAGGAACCTCGAATGGCTACACCTTC
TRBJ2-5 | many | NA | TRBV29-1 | CSVELQGGLVMEETQYF | TGCAGCGTTGAACTCCAGGGGGGACTAGTCATGGAAGAGACCCAGTACTTC
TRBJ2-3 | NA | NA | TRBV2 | CASRWGTQSTDTQYF | TGTGCCAGCAGGTGGGGGACACAGAGCACAGATACGCAGTATTTT
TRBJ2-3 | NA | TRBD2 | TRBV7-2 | CASSLEAGGRDTQYF | TGTGCCAGCAGCTTAGAAGCGGGGGGGCGAGATACGCAGTATTTT
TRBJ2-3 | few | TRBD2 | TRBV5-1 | CASSFPPWISGRVDTQYF | TGCGCCAGCAGCTTCCCCCCTTGGATCAGCGGGAGGGTGGATACGCAGTATTTT
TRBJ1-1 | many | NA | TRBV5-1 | CASSFGDTEAFF | TGCGCCAGCAGCTTTGGGGACACTGAAGCTTTCTTT
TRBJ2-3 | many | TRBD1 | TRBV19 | CASSTGTGHTDTQYF | TGTGCCAGTAGTACCGGGACAGGGCACACAGATACGCAGTATTTT
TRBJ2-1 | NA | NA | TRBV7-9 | CASSRESRVSHNEQFF | TGTGCCAGCAGCAGAGAATCTAGGGTCTCCCACAATGAGCAGTTCTTC
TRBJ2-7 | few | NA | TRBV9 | CASSQGSSSYEQYF | TGTGCCAGCAGCCAGGGCTCTAGCTCCTACGAGCAGTACTTC
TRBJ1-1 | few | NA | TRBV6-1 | CASSGPANTEAFF | TGTGCCAGCAGTGGACCTGCGAACACTGAAGCTTTCTTT
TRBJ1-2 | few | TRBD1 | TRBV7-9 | CASRPGQGPYGYTF | TGTGCCAGCAGACCTGGACAGGGACCCTATGGCTACACCTTC
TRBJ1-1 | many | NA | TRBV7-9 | CASSSRGTLDTEAFF | TGTGCCAGCAGCTCTCGTGGGACGTTAGACACTGAAGCTTTCTTT
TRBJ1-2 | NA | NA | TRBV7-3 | CASSQGGSSDYGYTF | TGTGCCAGCAGCCAAGGGGGGTCCTCCGACTATGGCTACACCTTC
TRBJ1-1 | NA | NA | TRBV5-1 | CASSPGHKGDTEAFF | TGCGCCAGCAGCCCAGGTCACAAGGGGGACACTGAAGCTTTCTTT
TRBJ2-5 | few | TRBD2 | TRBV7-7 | CASSPGLAGAEETQYF | TGTGCTAGCAGCCCCGGACTAGCGGGGGCTGAAGAGACCCAGTACTTC
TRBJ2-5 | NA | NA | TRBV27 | CASSSASAETQYF | TGTGCCAGCAGTTCGGCATCGGCGGAGACCCAGTACTTC
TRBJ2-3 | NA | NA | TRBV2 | CASQGDYTQYF | TGTGCCAGCCAAGGGGATTATACGCAGTATTTT